A single sample gave rise to the 2 T cell receptor beta chains below, sequenced in a study of blood T cell repertoires in COVID-19 (dated by TCRdb to 2020 to 2022). Library preparation employed the immunoSEQ multiplex PCR assay. The immuneACCESS repertoire file appears here via TCRdb, limited to in-frame rearrangements. These files lack a portion of the clones; in checked studies, under half of the deficit traces to unresolved V genes, and the cause of the others is not known. The sample contains about 40,000 clones, 88% of them found a single time. Of the sample, 7% to 9% falls within the top ten clones. Sequenced: peripheral blood. The receptor set was obtained from a woman between 70 and 85 years old with acute or convalescent COVID-19.

The V gene is TRBV5-1, the J gene TRBJ2-7, with 7 bases identical to TRBD1. CDR1 is SGHRS and CDR2 is YFSETQ in the germline V gene. V dropped 5 bases and J dropped 3; count of bases not matched to a gene: 11. CDR3 length: 15 residues. This CDR3 reads CASRVRDRDIYEQYV. CDR3 sequence (DNA): TGCGCCAGCAGGGTCCGGGACAGAGACATCTACGAGCAGTACGTC.

This chain connects TRBV6-2 or TRBV6-3 to TRBJ2-1; 16 bases are shared with TRBD2. The CDR3 is made up of 18 amino acids. Looked up from germline, CDR1 is MNHEY and CDR2 is SVGEGT. Trimming at V came to 6 bases and at J to 2 bases, leaving 7 bases not matched to a gene. CDR3 coding DNA: TGTGCCAGCAGCGGGACTAGCGGGAGGGCCTCCGCCTACAATGAGCAGTTCTTC. Protein: CASSGTSGRASAYNEQFF.